Shown below are 28 T cell receptor beta chains from a single sample sequenced in a study of regulatory T cells in long-lasting Graves disease. Sample time point: newly diagnosed GD, antithyroid drugs for less than 3 months. RNA from PBMCs was the source of the TCR library. For TCR beta, libraries came from iRepertoire HTBI primers and Arm-PCR of CDR3 regions. TCRdb itself ran the multiplex PCR reads through MiXCR, one entry per CDR3 protein. This sample has roughly 430,000 distinct CDR3 sequences; over 15% occur once, and the top ten carry approximately 11%. The same data also went into a second study, on T cells in Graves' hyperthyroidism and ophthalmopathy.

Sequencing used peripheral blood mononuclear cells (PBMCs), obtained at new diagnosis, from a patient treated with antithyroid drugs. These receptors were taken from a woman aged 25 to 39 with Graves disease.

This rearrangement joins TRBV30 to TRBJ2-7; D is ambiguous. Between the trimmed V and J ends, which lost 1 base and 3 bases, there was a span of 13 bases. Looked up from germline, CDR1 is GTSNPN and CDR2 is SVGIG (reference sequence). The CDR3 totals 14 residues. CDR3 nucleotides: TGTGCCTGGAGTGGACGTAAGGGATTCTACGAGCAGTACTTC. Amino acids: CAWSGRKGFYEQYF.

This clonotype was counted at least ten times. The chain joins TRBV7-9 to TRBJ2-1; tentatively, D is TRBD2 (6 bases). In germline, CDR1 is SEHNR, CDR2 FQNEAQ (reference sequence). The CDR3 loop spans 15 amino acids. Trimming pared 2 bases from V and 5 bases from J, leaving 13 bases between. CDR3 protein: CASSLTFKRDNEQFF. The CDR3 coding sequence is TGTGCCAGCAGCTTAACCTTCAAGCGGGACAATGAGCAGTTCTTC.

The sample holds many counts of this clonotype. The chain links TRBV28 to TRBJ2-7; D gene unclear. V was pared by 8 bases and J by 4 bases, with 6 bases between. Germline CDR1 is MDHEN and CDR2 is SYDVKM. This CDR3 has 10 amino acids. The CDR3 DNA follows: TGTGCCAGCTCCCAATACGAGCAGTACTTC. It specifies CASSQYEQYF.

The chain recombines TRBV7-9 with TRBJ2-2; 7 bases align to TRBD2. After removal of 3 bases from V and 6 bases from J, the junction contained 4 bases not matched to a gene. CDR3 length: 14 amino acids. Per the germline V gene, CDR1 is SEHNR and CDR2 is FQNEAQ (reference sequence). The CDR3 DNA reads TGTGCCAGCAGCTTCGGCGGGAGCGCCGGGGAGCTGTTTTTT. Translated, it gives CASSFGGSAGELFF. Full variable domain (missing parts from reference TRBV7-9 and TRBJ2-2): DTGVSQNPRHKITKRGQNVTFRCDPISEHNRLYWYRQTLGQGPEFLTYFQNEAQLEKSRLLSDRFSAERPKGSFSTLEIQRTEQGDSAMYLCASSFGGSAGELFFGEGSRLTVL.

The sample holds many counts of this clonotype. The chain is built from TRBV11-2 and TRBJ2-2; 8 bases line up with TRBD2. The V and J ends lost 2 bases and 4 bases, in that order; junction bases with no gene match: 3. The CDR3 is 15 residues long. Looked up from germline, CDR1 is SGHAT and CDR2 is FQNNGV. CDR3 residues: CASSLSGRATGELFF. CDR3 sequence (DNA): TGTGCCAGCAGCTTATCCGGGAGGGCCACCGGGGAGCTGTTTTTT.

The J gene is TRBJ2-5, the V gene TRBV12-5; 9 nucleotides line up with TRBD1. CDR1 LGHNT and CDR2 FRNRAP come from the germline V gene. The CDR3 has 14 amino acids. Trimming took 7 bases from V and 5 from J; bases not matched to a gene: 8. CDR3 nucleotide sequence: TGTGCTAGTGCTCCTGACGGGACAGGGGAGACCCAGTACTTC. Amino acid sequence: CASAPDGTGETQYF.

In this sample, this clonotype turned up many times. V is TRBV15 and J is TRBJ2-7; 9 bases are shared with TRBD2. CDR3 size: 15 residues. Per the germline V gene, CDR1 is LNHNV and CDR2 is YYDKDF (reference sequence). After removal of 3 bases from V and 4 bases from J, the junction contained 7 bases not matched to a gene. Written as DNA, the CDR3 is TGTGCCACCAGCAGGCTGACTAGCGGAGGGTACGAGCAGTACTTC. It specifies CATSRLTSGGYEQYF.

This chain joins TRBV19 and TRBJ2-3, with 7 bases aligning to TRBD2. Germline V gene data show CDR1 as LNHDA and CDR2 as SQIVND (reference sequence). The CDR3 runs to 16 residues. The V segment lost 5 bases and the J segment 4 bases; nucleotides outside the gene matches: 12. Written as DNA, the CDR3 is TGTGCCAGTAGTTGGGGGACTAATGGCGGGCCAGATACGCAGTATTTT. Translation: CASSWGTNGGPDTQYF.

Only one count was recorded for this clonotype. This may be a read error: a much more frequent sequence differs by one nucleotide. J is TRBJ2-1 and V is TRBV27, with unresolved D. V dropped 5 bases and J dropped 6 bases, with 17 bases sitting between them. This CDR3 has 15 residues. CDR1 MNHEY and CDR2 SMNVEV come from the germline V gene (reference sequence). The CDR3 loop reads CASSVAAAGSNEQFF. The CDR3 DNA reads as TGTGCCAGCAGTGTCGCGGCTGCCGGTTCCAATGAGCAGTTCTTC.

The sample holds many counts of this clonotype. The CDR3 is CASSLGGEGLYEQYF. For the CDR3, the DNA is TGTGCCAGCAGTTTGGGGGGGGAGGGCCTCTACGAGCAGTACTTC. V gene TRBV28 combines with J gene TRBJ2-7; 7 nucleotides agree with TRBD2. The J segment lost 3 bases and the V segment lost 3 bases, leaving 8 bases of the junction unmatched. CDR3 length equals 15 residues. Germline loops: CDR1 MDHEN, CDR2 SYDVKM.

This clonotype was recorded many times. The chain uses TRBV11-2 and TRBJ2-1; no reliable D call. Germline CDR1 and CDR2: SGHAT and FQNNGV. The germline V and J ends were trimmed by 7 bases and 8 bases, with 15 bases remaining between them. The CDR3 has 13 residues. Here the CDR3 reads CASTPPVGDEQFF. The DNA for the CDR3 is TGTGCCAGCACCCCCCCCGTTGGCGATGAGCAGTTCTTC.

This clonotype has a count of ten or more. V is TRBV20-1 and J is TRBJ1-1, with a possible D match to TRBD1 (5 bases). The ends were cut back, 5 bases at V and 10 bases at J, with 20 bases in the middle. The CDR3 has 13 residues. Germline assignment: CDR1 DFQATT and CDR2 SNEGSKA (reference sequence). This chain's CDR3 is CSAREEGSVAAFF. The CDR3 region has the DNA TGCAGTGCTCGGGAGGAGGGGTCTGTTGCAGCTTTCTTT.

This clonotype was seen only a few times. The V call is TRBV6-4, the J call TRBJ2-1, with D perhaps TRBD1 or TRBD2 (5 bases each). The CDR3 is 15 amino acids. Germline CDR1 is MRHNA and CDR2 is SNTAGT. V shed 6 bases and J shed 8 bases, with 20 bases lying between them. The CDR3, as DNA: TGTGCCAGCAGCCCCGATGAGGGGTCGATCGATGAGCAGTTCTTC. This translates into CASSPDEGSIDEQFF.

This clonotype was recorded many times. The chain recombines TRBV11-1 with TRBJ2-7; 8 bases map to TRBD2. The germline V gene has CDR1 SGHAT and CDR2 FQDESV (reference sequence). CDR3 size: 14 residues. Germline trimming cut 2 bases from V and 7 bases from J; bases unmatched to any gene: 7. In DNA form, the CDR3 reads TGTGCCAGCAGCTTATTAGCGGGAACGGGAGAGCAGTACTTC. The encoded protein is CASSLLAGTGEQYF.

This clonotype was detected a few times. The chain combines TRBV6-1 with TRBJ2-2; 10 bases align to TRBD2. J lost 2 bases, V lost 6 bases, and 3 bases had no gene match. This CDR3 contains 15 residues. The germline gives CDR1 MNHNS, CDR2 SASEGT. Here the CDR3 DNA reads TGTGCCAGCAGCGGACTAGCGGAAAACACCGGGGAGCTGTTTTTT. It encodes CASSGLAENTGELFF.

V usage is TRBV5-1 and J usage is TRBJ2-6; no definite D call. The CDR3 length is 16 residues. V gave up 4 bases and J gave up 0 bases, with 11 bases separating them. CDR1 SGHRS and CDR2 YFSETQ come from the germline V gene. The chain's CDR3 is CASSPTGFSGANVLTF. DNA of the CDR3: TGCGCCAGCAGCCCCACCGGATTCTCTGGGGCCAACGTCCTGACTTTC.

This clonotype was seen ten or more times. This chain connects TRBV2 to TRBJ1-1, with D unresolved. The CDR3 loop spans 13 amino acids. Per germline, CDR1 SNHLY and CDR2 FYNNEI. Between the trimmed V and J ends, which lost 5 bases and 4 bases, there was a span of 11 bases. The CDR3 DNA reads as TGTGCCAGCAGTTCGACCTGGGGCACTGAAGCTTTCTTT. It is translated as CASSSTWGTEAFF.

This clonotype was found many times. The chain recombines TRBV15 with TRBJ2-7, with 7 bases matching TRBD1. Germline trimming cut 0 bases from V and 6 bases from J; bases unmatched to any gene: 2. In germline, CDR1 is LNHNV, CDR2 YYDKDF (reference sequence). The CDR3 totals 13 residues. The CDR3 region is CATSRDPGGEQYF. Written as DNA, the CDR3 is TGTGCCACCAGCAGAGATCCAGGGGGCGAGCAGTACTTC. The full variable domain, completed using reference TRBV15 and TRBJ2-7, is DAMVIQNPRYQVTQFGKPVTLSCSQTLNHNVMYWYQQKSSQAPKLLFHYYDKDFNNEADTPDNFQSRRPNTSFCFLDIRSPGLGDTAMYLCATSRDPGGEQYFGPGTRLTVT.

This clonotype was recorded at least ten times. The gene calls are TRBV29-1 and TRBJ2-5, with D perhaps matching TRBD1 (5 bases). The CDR3 consists of 12 residues. Between the trimmed V and J ends, which lost 0 bases and 8 bases, there was a span of 10 bases. CDR1 and CDR2 (germline): SQVTM, ANQGSEA. The CDR3 DNA reads as TGCAGCGTTGAAGATCCGCAGGGTACCCAGTACTTC. Its translation is CSVEDPQGTQYF.

The table lists this clonotype with a count of one. V usage is TRBV6-1 and J usage is TRBJ1-3; 8 bases map to TRBD1. Germline CDR1 is MNHNS and CDR2 is SASEGT. The CDR3 is 16 amino acids. Trimming removed 6 bases from V and 4 bases from J; junction bases left unmatched: 11. CDR3 sequence: CASSPGRTGNGNTIYF. In nucleotides, the CDR3 is TGTGCCAGCAGCCCCGGTCGGACAGGGAACGGAAACACCATATATTTT.

This clonotype was detected ten times or more. The chain has TRBV11-2 and TRBJ2-7; the match to TRBD1 covers 7 bases. After removal of 4 bases from V and 4 bases from J, the junction contained 10 bases not matched to a gene. The CDR3 spans 15 residues. Germline assignment: CDR1 SGHAT and CDR2 FQNNGV. CDR3 in DNA: TGTGCCAGCAGCTCGGTACAGGGGAGAGCGTACGAGCAGTACTTC. Its protein product is CASSSVQGRAYEQYF.

This clonotype was detected ten times or more. The chain joins TRBV11-2 to TRBJ2-5; D might be TRBD1 or TRBD2, each matching 5 bases. V was shortened by 3 bases and J by 5 bases, with 22 bases between the two germline ends. The V gene's germline CDR1 is SGHAT and CDR2 FQNNGV. The CDR3 covers 17 residues. The CDR3 region has the DNA TGTGCCAGCAGCTTGGGAAGTTGGTGGGAGCGACAGGAGACCCAGTACTTC. Translated: CASSLGSWWERQETQYF.

This clonotype was detected many times. The CDR3 spells CASSGTGGDTEAFF. As DNA, the CDR3 is TGTGCCAGCAGTGGAACAGGGGGAGACACTGAAGCTTTCTTT. The chain is built from TRBV25-1 and TRBJ1-1; TRBD1 aligns across 8 bases. The CDR3 runs 14 residues. J lost 3 bases, V lost 4 bases, and 4 bases had no gene match. Per germline, CDR1 MGHDK and CDR2 SYGVNS.

In DNA form, the CDR3 reads TGTGCCAGTCGTAGGACTAAATGGTACAATGAGCAGTTCTTC. It is translated as CASRRTKWYNEQFF. The J gene is TRBJ2-1, the V gene TRBV19; D possibly corresponds to TRBD2 (6 bases). The V and J ends lost 8 bases and 4 bases respectively, with 15 bases between them. The CDR3 contains 14 residues. Germline V lookup: CDR1 LNHDA, CDR2 SQIVND (reference sequence).

The chain is built from TRBV19 and TRBJ2-1; 10 nucleotides agree with TRBD1. V was pared by 2 bases and J by 8 bases, with 9 bases of the junction left unmatched. CDR3 length equals 16 residues. CDR1 and CDR2 (germline): LNHDA, SQIVND (reference sequence). The CDR3, as DNA: TGTGCCAGTAGTATACCCGGGGACAGGGGTTACGATGAGCAGTTCTTC. This codes for CASSIPGDRGYDEQFF.

This clonotype was recorded at least ten times. J is TRBJ2-2 and V is TRBV27; no clear D. The CDR3 consists of 15 residues. Germline CDR1 reads MNHEY; CDR2 reads SMNVEV (reference sequence). V lost 3 bases and J 1 base, leaving 9 bases between the germline ends. This chain's CDR3 is CASSLVSVNTGELFF. The CDR3 DNA reads TGTGCCAGCAGTTTGGTCTCAGTGAACACCGGGGAGCTGTTTTTT.

In this sample, this clonotype turned up many times. This sequence joins TRBV7-2 and TRBJ1-5, with TRBD1 identical over 7 bases. This CDR3 has 14 residues. CDR1 is SGHTA and CDR2 is FQGNSA in the germline V gene. V lost 5 bases and J lost 6; bases outside the gene matches: 7. CDR3: CASSAEQGPQPQHF. The DNA of the CDR3 is TGTGCCAGCAGCGCGGAACAGGGGCCTCAGCCCCAGCATTTT.

J is TRBJ1-1 and V is TRBV19, with D hard to call. Germline CDR1 is LNHDA and CDR2 is SQIVND (reference sequence). This CDR3 region has 15 residues. The ends were cut back, 3 bases at V and 2 bases at J, with 13 bases in the middle. CDR3 bases: TGTGCCAGTAGTATGAAGGGCTGGCGAAACACTGAAGCTTTCTTT. It specifies CASSMKGWRNTEAFF.